These 2 T cell receptor beta chains were all obtained from the same sample, sequenced in a study of tumor-infiltrating lymphocytes in localized non-small cell lung cancer. The repertoire was sequenced with immunoSEQ multiplex PCR; TCRdb's copy has only in-frame clones and lacks some. The table has some 8,000 clones, over 75% seen once. Sequencing input: lung tumor tissue. The receptors were sampled from a human donor with non-small cell lung cancer.

This clone has only one observation. The chain joins TRBV4-1 to TRBJ1-2, with D maybe TRBD1 (6 bases). The CDR3 totals 15 residues. V lost 2 bases and J 8 bases, leaving 18 bases between the germline ends. Germline CDR1 is MGHRA and CDR2 is YSYEKL. This chain's CDR3 is CASSQNDRPGGGYTF. In nucleotides, the CDR3 is TGCGCCAGCAGCCAAAACGACAGGCCGGGAGGAGGCTACACCTTC.

The chain recombines TRBV2 with TRBJ2-7, with D perhaps being TRBD1 or TRBD2 (6 bases each). The CDR3 is 12 residues long. In germline, CDR1 is SNHLY, CDR2 FYNNEI. V gave up 11 bases and J gave up 6 bases, with 17 bases separating them. Here the CDR3 reads CAGSGAGPEQYF. In nucleotides, the CDR3 is TGTGCCGGGTCGGGGGCCGGTCCCGAGCAGTACTTC.